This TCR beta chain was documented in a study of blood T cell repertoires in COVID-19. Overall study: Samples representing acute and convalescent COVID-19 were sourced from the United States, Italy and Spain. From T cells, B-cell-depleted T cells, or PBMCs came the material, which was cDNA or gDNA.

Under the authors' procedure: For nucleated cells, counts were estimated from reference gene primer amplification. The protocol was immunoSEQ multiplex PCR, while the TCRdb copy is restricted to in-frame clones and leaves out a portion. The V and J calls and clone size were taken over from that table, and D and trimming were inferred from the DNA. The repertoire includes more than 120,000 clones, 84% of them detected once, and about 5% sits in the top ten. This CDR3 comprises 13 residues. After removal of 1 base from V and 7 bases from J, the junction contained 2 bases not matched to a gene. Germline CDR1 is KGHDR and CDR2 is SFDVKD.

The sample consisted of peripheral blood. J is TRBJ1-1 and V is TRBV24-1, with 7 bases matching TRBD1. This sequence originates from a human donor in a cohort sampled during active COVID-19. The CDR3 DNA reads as TGTGCCACCAGTGATTTATGGACAGGTGAAGCTTTCTTT. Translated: CATSDLWTGEAFF.